This TCR beta chain was retrieved from a study of CD8+CD57+ T cells in acquired aplastic anemia. For CDR3 and TCR beta VDJ profiling, genomic DNA was the template used. TCRdb re-called the reads with MiXCR, one entry per CDR3 protein. Of around 400,000 distinct CDR3 sequences in the sample, around 68% were seen once. The CDR3 is 15 amino acids. Germline trimming cut 4 bases from V and 8 bases from J; bases unmatched to any gene: 10. The germline V gene encodes CDR1 LNHDA and CDR2 SQIVND (reference sequence). This clonotype was seen ten or more times. The clonotype comes from a human donor in good health, serving as a control. The J gene is TRBJ1-4, the V gene TRBV19; 7 bases are a match to TRBD1. The sequencing sample was made of sorted CD4+, CD8+, or CD8+CD57+ T cells (not recorded which) from PBMCs. The CDR3 coding sequence is TGTGCCAGTAGTAATAGAGGCAGGGGGGACGAAAAACTGTTTTTT. Its protein is CASSNRGRGDEKLFF.